This entry lists 10 T cell receptor beta chains sequenced from one sample in a study of OX40 agonist ivuxolimab in advanced cancers. TCRdb's copy holds only in-frame clones and misses some; the assay was immunoSEQ multiplex PCR. The table lists 80,000 to 95,000 clones, approximately 91% of them singletons. The sequenced sample was CD4+ or CD8+ T cells sorted from blood, obtained in a trial of the OX40 agonist ivuxolimab. These receptors were taken from an adult with an advanced solid tumor such as melanoma, head and neck, liver or kidney cancer.

The chain combines TRBV11-3 with TRBJ2-3; D may be TRBD2 (6 bases). Germline V CDR1 and CDR2: SGHNT, YENEEA. This CDR3 comprises 14 residues. V lost 5 bases to trimming and J lost 1 base, with 10 bases between them. The CDR3 loop is CASSPGGGTDTQYF. The CDR3 nucleotides read TGTGCCAGCAGCCCCGGGGGAGGCACAGATACGCAGTATTTT.

The chain combines TRBV10-3 with TRBJ2-7, with TRBD2 matching 8 bases. The CDR3 sequence is 15 residues long. The V gene's germline CDR1 is ENHRY and CDR2 SYGVKD. V shed 10 bases, J shed 6 bases, and the junction held 17 bases outside the gene matches. The CDR3 nucleotides read TGTGCCACCCTCGAAGGCAGCGGGAGAAAAAGCGAGCAGTACTTC. Translation gives CATLEGSGRKSEQYF.

The chain uses TRBV18 and TRBJ2-4; D remains ambiguous. The CDR3 has 14 residues. Between the trimmed V and J ends, which lost 5 bases and 5 bases, there was a span of 13 bases. Germline CDR1 is KGHSH and CDR2 is LQKENI. DNA of the CDR3: TGTGCCAGCTCAGGAGTGCCTTTGGAAAACATTCAGTACTTC. Amino acids: CASSGVPLENIQYF.

This clone has just one count. J is TRBJ2-1 and V is TRBV6-1; D is undetermined. The CDR3 totals 15 residues. V lost 5 bases and J lost 9, with 20 bases in between. Per germline, CDR1 MNHNS and CDR2 SASEGT. The CDR3 DNA follows: TGTGCCAGCAGTAGGGAAGGATCCACGCCTGTTGAGCAGTTCTTC. Amino acids: CASSREGSTPVEQFF.

The chain uses TRBV4-1 and TRBJ2-7, with D possibly TRBD1 on 6 matching bases. Germline V CDR1 and CDR2: MGHRA, YSYEKL. V dropped 0 bases and J dropped 1 base, with 19 bases sitting between them. The length of the CDR3 is 18 residues. CDR3 in amino acids: CASSQDLGGATISYEQYF. Here the CDR3 DNA reads TGCGCCAGCAGCCAAGATCTTGGGGGCGCAACGATTTCCTACGAGCAGTACTTC.

As regards this clone: A junction end diverges from the germline sequence, so it may reflect a read error. The sample carries other DNA sequences with the same CDR3. The V gene is TRBV5-1, the J gene TRBJ1-2, with D possibly TRBD1 on 5 matching bases. The CDR3 has 14 amino acids. Germline-derived CDR1 and CDR2 are SGHRS and YFSETQ. This CDR3 reads CASSLGGAGYGYTF. In DNA form, the CDR3 reads TGTGCCAGCAGCTTGGGAGGGGCTGGATATGGCTACACCTTC.

This chain uses TRBV27 with TRBJ2-7, with TRBD1 matching over 10 bases. V gave up 2 bases and J gave up 6 bases; unmatched junction bases: 7. This CDR3 spans 15 amino acids. Per germline, CDR1 MNHEY and CDR2 SMNVEV (reference sequence). The CDR3 bases are TGTGCCAGCAGTTTACCGGACAGGGGGTCGAGCGAGCAGTACTTC. Its protein product is CASSLPDRGSSEQYF.

J is TRBJ1-2 and V is TRBV10-2; 7 nucleotides line up with TRBD1. This CDR3 has 14 amino acids. CDR1 WSHSY and CDR2 SAAADI come from the germline V gene. J lost 4 bases, V lost 6 bases, and 8 bases had no gene match. CDR3: CASSRTGNFYGYTF. DNA of the CDR3: TGCGCCAGCAGCCGGACAGGCAATTTCTATGGCTACACCTTC.

This CDR3 reads CSVEDSTSYNEQFF. In nucleotides, the CDR3 is TGCAGCGTTGAAGACTCTACCTCCTACAATGAGCAGTTCTTC. The chain is built from TRBV29-1 and TRBJ2-1; D is ambiguous. Trimming removed 0 bases at V and 0 bases at J, with 6 bases between. The CDR3 sequence is 14 residues long. Germline-derived CDR1 and CDR2 are SQVTM and ANQGSEA.

In this sample, this clone turned up once. The chain employs TRBV5-6 and TRBJ1-2; no clear D. This CDR3 is 14 amino acids long. CDR1 and CDR2 (germline): SGHDT, YYEEEE. The germline V and J ends were trimmed by 0 bases and 6 bases, with 12 bases remaining between them. CDR3 DNA: TGTGCCAGCAGCTTGGGGGTCCGGGCCCATGGCTACACCTTC. It specifies CASSLGVRAHGYTF.